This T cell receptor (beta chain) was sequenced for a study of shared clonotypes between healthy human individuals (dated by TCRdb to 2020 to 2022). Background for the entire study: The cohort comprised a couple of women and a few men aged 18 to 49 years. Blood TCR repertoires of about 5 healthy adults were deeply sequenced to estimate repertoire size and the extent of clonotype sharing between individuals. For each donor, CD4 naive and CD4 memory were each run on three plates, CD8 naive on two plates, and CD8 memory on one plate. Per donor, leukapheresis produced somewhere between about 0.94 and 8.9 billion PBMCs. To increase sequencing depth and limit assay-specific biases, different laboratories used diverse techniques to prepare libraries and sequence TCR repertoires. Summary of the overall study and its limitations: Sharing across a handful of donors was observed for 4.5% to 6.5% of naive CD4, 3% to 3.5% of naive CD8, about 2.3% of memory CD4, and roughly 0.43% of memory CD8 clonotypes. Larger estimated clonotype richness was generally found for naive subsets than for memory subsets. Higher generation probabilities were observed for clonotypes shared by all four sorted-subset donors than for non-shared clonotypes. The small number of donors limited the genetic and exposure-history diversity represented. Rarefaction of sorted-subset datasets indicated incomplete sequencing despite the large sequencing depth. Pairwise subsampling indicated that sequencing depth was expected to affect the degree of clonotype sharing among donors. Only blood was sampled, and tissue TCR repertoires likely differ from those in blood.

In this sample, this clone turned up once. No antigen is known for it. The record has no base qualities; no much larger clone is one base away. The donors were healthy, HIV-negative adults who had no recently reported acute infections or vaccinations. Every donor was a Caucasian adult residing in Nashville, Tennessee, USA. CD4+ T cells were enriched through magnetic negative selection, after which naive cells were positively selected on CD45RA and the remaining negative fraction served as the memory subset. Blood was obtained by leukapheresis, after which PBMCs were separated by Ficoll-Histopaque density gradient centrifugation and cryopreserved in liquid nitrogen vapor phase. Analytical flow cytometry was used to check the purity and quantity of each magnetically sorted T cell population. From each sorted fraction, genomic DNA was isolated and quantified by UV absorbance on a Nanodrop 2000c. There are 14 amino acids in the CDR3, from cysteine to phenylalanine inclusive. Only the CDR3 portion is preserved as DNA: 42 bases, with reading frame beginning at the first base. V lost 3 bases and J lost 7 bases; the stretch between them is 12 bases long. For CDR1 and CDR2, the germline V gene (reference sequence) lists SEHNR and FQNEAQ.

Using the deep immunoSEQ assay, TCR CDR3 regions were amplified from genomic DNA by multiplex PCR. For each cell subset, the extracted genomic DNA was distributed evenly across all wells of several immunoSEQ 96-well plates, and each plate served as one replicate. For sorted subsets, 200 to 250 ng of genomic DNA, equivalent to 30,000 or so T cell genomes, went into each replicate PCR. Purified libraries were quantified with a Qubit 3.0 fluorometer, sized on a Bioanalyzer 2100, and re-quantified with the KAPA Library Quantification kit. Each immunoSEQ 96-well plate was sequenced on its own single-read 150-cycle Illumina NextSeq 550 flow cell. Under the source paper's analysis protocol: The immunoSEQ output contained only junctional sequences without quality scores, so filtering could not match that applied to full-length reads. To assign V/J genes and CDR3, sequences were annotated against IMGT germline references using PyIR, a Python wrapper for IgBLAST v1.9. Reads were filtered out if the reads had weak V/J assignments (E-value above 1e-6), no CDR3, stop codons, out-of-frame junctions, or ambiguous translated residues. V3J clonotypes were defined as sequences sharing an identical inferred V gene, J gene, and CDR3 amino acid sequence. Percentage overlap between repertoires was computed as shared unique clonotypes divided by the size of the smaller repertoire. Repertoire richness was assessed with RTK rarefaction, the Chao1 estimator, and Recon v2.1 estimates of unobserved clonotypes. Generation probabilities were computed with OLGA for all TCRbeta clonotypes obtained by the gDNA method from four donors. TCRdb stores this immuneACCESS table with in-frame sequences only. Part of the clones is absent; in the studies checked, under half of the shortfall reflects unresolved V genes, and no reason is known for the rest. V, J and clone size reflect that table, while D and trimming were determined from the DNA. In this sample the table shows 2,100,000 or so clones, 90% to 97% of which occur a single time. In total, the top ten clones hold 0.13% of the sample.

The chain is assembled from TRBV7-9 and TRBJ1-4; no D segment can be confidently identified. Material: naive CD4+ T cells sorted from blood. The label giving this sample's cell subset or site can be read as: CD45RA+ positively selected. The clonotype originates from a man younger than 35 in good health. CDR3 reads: CASSFSEGVEKLFF. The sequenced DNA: TGTGCCAGCAGCTTTTCCGAGGGAGTTGAAAAACTGTTTTTT.